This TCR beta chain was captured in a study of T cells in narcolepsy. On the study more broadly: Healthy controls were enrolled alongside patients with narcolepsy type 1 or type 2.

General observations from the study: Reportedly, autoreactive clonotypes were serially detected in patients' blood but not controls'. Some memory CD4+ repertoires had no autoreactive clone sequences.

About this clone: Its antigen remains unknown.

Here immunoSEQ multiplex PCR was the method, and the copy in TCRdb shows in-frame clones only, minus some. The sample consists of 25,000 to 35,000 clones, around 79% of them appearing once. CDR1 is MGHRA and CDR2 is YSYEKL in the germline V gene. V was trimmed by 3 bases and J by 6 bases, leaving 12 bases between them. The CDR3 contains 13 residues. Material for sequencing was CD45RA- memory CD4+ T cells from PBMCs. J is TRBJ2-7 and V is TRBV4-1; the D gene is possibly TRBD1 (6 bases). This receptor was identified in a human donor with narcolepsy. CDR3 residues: CASSQIQGSEQYF. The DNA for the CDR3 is TGCGCCAGCAGCCAGATTCAGGGGAGCGAGCAGTACTTC.